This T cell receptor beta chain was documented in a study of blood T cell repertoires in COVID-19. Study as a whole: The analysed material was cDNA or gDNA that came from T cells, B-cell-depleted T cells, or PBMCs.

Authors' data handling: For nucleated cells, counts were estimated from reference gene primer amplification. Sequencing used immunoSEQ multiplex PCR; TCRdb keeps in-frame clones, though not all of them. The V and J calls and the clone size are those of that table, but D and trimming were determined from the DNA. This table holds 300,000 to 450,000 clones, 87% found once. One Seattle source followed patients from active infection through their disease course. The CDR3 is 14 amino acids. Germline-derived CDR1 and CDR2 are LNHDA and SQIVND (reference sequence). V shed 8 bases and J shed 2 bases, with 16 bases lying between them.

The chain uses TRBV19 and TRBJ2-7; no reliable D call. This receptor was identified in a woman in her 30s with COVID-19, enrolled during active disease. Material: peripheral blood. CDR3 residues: CASGSSRPPYEQYF. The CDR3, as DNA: TGTGCCAGTGGCTCTTCTAGGCCTCCCTACGAGCAGTACTTC.